This T cell receptor beta chain was retrieved from a study of response to subunit inactivated influenza vaccine. Using its own MiXCR run on the RT-PCR reads, TCRdb lists one record per CDR3 protein. This table has hundreds of thousands of distinct CDR3 sequences, roughly 15% appearing once. Study observations and caveats: Authors suggested that a seasonal influenza vaccination recruits few new T cells each time.

From germline, CDR1 is SGHVS and CDR2 FQNEAQ. Trimming at V came to 7 bases and at J to 2 bases, leaving 2 bases not matched to a gene. The length of the CDR3 is 13 residues. This clonotype was counted only a few times. Its specificity is not known. The sample consisted of PBMCs from blood, taken less than 15 days before vaccination. The V gene is TRBV7-8, the J gene TRBJ1-5; 7 bases align to TRBD1. This receptor was obtained from a man aged 50-60 years who received an inactivated influenza vaccine. CDR3 loop: CASTDRGNQPQHF. CDR3 coding DNA: TGTGCCAGCACCGACAGGGGCAATCAGCCCCAGCATTTT. The full variable domain, completed using reference TRBV7-8 and TRBJ1-5, is GAGVSQSPRYKVAKRGQDVALRCDPISGHVSLFWYQQALGQGPEFLTYFQNEAQLDKSGLPSDRFFAERPEGSVSTLKIQRTQQEDSAVYLCASTDRGNQPQHFGDGTRLSIL.